This TCR beta chain was retrieved from a study of response to subunit inactivated influenza vaccine (dated by TCRdb to 2016 to 2019). Context from the whole study: Deep quantitative profiling of the T cell receptor repertoire was used in the study to follow responses to a trivalent subunit inactivated influenza vaccine.

On the study overall, not on this receptor specifically: The authors proposed that each seasonal influenza vaccination may bring in only a limited number of new T cells.

The library was built by means of RT-PCR. Instrument on record: Illumina HiSeq 2500. TCRdb redid the processing of the public reads, applying fastp at Q25 and MiXCR, and retained in-frame beta chains. When rows share a CDR3 protein, they turn into one entry using the most common DNA and genes. This sample gives roughly 500,000 distinct CDR3 sequences in total; 25% of them show up just once. 1.5% to 2% of the sample belongs to the ten largest clones. On this clonotype: Its antigen is unknown. No base qualities exist here, and no much larger clone lies one base off it.

Based on the germline V gene (reference sequence), the CDR1 and CDR2 sequences are LNHDA and SQIVND. Inclusive of the bounding cysteine and phenylalanine, the CDR3 is 15 residues long. Only the CDR3 DNA is retained, 45 bases long and in frame from the first base. The germline V and J ends show losses of 4 bases and 4 bases respectively, and no gene match explains 9 bases of the junction. Specimen: CD4+ T cells sorted from PBMCs, collected approximately 5 days after vaccination. This sequence uses TRBV19 and TRBJ2-7; TRBD1 aligns with 8 central bases. The receptor's source is a middle-aged man who received an inactivated influenza vaccine. Donor details come from another sample of the same person, matched by shared clones. The nucleotide sequence reads as follows: TGTGCCAGTAGTAGAAGACAGGGGAGTGGGTACGAGCAGTACTTC. This is translated as CASSRRQGSGYEQYF. Outside the CDR3, residues come from the reference TRBV19 and TRBJ2-7 proteins, so the full variable domain is: DGGITQSPKYLFRKEGQNVTLSCEQNLNHDAMYWYRQDPGQGLRLIYYSQIVNDFQKGDIAEGYSVSREKKESFPLTVTSAQKNPTAFYLCASSRRQGSGYEQYFGPGTRLTVT.